The rows below give T cell receptor beta chains drawn from one sample of a study of cytomegalovirus exposure and HLA in healthy donors. TCRdb keeps only in-frame clones here, not all; method: immunoSEQ multiplex PCR. The data contain some 65,000 clones, 96% of them singletons. The specimen was PBMCs. The receptors originated from a man between 18 and 35 years old in good health and CMV-seronegative. CDR3s include the opening cysteine and the closing phenylalanine or tryptophan. D genes are given only for firm matches. Clone size appears in some rows only: once, few, many, or a class for an expanded clone.

abundance	v_gene	d_gene	j_gene	CDR3nt	CDR3aa
NA	TRBV11-2	NA	TRBJ1-2	TGTGCCAGCAGCCGGCCGACTGAAAACTATGGCTACACCTTC	CASSRPTENYGYTF
NA	TRBV28	NA	TRBJ2-5	TGTGCCAGCAGTTCTCGGACTATATACCAAGAGACCCAGTACTTC	CASSSRTIYQETQYF
NA	TRBV5-6	TRBD2	TRBJ2-7	TGTGCCAGCAGCACCGGACTAGCGGGGAGCGCATACGAGCAGTACTTC	CASSTGLAGSAYEQYF
NA	TRBV4-1	TRBD1	TRBJ2-7	TGCGCCAGCAGCCTAGGGACAGCCTACGAGCAGTACTTC	CASSLGTAYEQYF
NA	TRBV6-5	NA	TRBJ1-1	TGTGCCACTGCAAGGGAGAGAGGCACTGAAGCTTTCTTT	CATARERGTEAFF
NA	TRBV19	TRBD1	TRBJ2-7	TGTGCCAGTAGACCGGACAGGGGGCGAGTCGAGCAGTACTTC	CASRPDRGRVEQYF
NA	TRBV27	TRBD1	TRBJ1-2	TGTGCCAGCAGTTCCCCTGCAGGGGGCGACTATGGCTACACCTTC	CASSSPAGGDYGYTF
NA	TRBV28	NA	TRBJ2-7	TGTGCCAGCAGTTTATCATTGGGGGGCTACGAGCAGTACTTC	CASSLSLGGYEQYF
NA	TRBV2	NA	TRBJ1-6	TGTGCCAGCAGGCCACAGGGTAATAATTCACCCCTCCACTTT	CASRPQGNNSPLHF
NA	TRBV2	NA	TRBJ1-4	TGTGCCAGCAGTGTGGAGGGACTTAATGAAAAACTGTTTTTT	CASSVEGLNEKLFF
NA	TRBV11-2	NA	TRBJ1-5	TGTGCCAGCAGCGTAGGCGGTTCATATAGCAATCAGCCCCAGCATTTT	CASSVGGSYSNQPQHF
once	TRBV4-1	TRBD1	TRBJ2-4	TGCGCCAGCAGCCAAGAAGGACAGGGGGCGGCCATTCAGTACTTC	CASSQEGQGAAIQYF
NA	TRBV27	TRBD2	TRBJ2-7	TGTGCCAGCAGTCGGGGACTAGCCCGGTCCTACGAGCAGTACTTC	CASSRGLARSYEQYF
once	TRBV5-5	TRBD2	TRBJ2-1	TGTGCCAGCAGCTTGGACCCGGGGACTAGCGGCTACAATGAGCAGTTCTTC	CASSLDPGTSGYNEQFF
NA	TRBV30	TRBD1	TRBJ1-1	TGTGCCTGGAGTCCAGGGGGAAGGCTCACTGAAGCTTTCTTT	CAWSPGGRLTEAFF
NA	TRBV19	NA	TRBJ1-1	TGTGCCAGTAGTGGGAGCCTGAACACTGAAGCTTTCTTT	CASSGSLNTEAFF
NA	TRBV5-1	NA	TRBJ1-2	TGCGCCGGGGCGGGGAAGGTTTACTGCGCCAACACCTTC	CAGAGKVYCANTF
NA	TRBV2	TRBD1	TRBJ1-2	TGTGCCAGCAGTGAAGCGGCCAGGGGGCGGGCCTATGGCTACACCTTC	CASSEAARGRAYGYTF
NA	TRBV6-4	TRBD2	TRBJ2-1	TGTGCCAGCAGTGTTAACCAGCGGGATTACAATGAGCAGTTCTTC	CASSVNQRDYNEQFF
NA	TRBV18	TRBD1	TRBJ2-3	TGTGCCAGCTCACTTAACAGGGGAGATACAGATACGCAGTATTTT	CASSLNRGDTDTQYF
NA	TRBV13	NA	TRBJ2-1	TGTGCCAGCAGCTTAGAGCTAGGGCAGTTCTTC	CASSLELGQFF
NA	TRBV7-2	TRBD2	TRBJ2-7	TGTGCCAGCAGCTTAAGAACTAGCGGGAGCAAGGTGCAGTACTTC	CASSLRTSGSKVQYF
once	TRBV11-2	NA	TRBJ2-7	TGTGCCAGCAGCTTAGTCGGACTCGCGGGGACCTACGAGCAGTACTTC	CASSLVGLAGTYEQYF
once	TRBV28	NA	TRBJ2-7	TGTGCCAGCAGTTTTGGCCAAACAGGGTACTCCTACGAGCAGTACTTC	CASSFGQTGYSYEQYF
NA	TRBV5-1	TRBD1	TRBJ1-4	TGCGCCAGCAGCTGGACAGGGGGCGATGAAAAACTGTTTTTT	CASSWTGGDEKLFF
once	TRBV12-5	TRBD1	TRBJ2-7	TGTGCTAGTGGTTTGGTACTCGGGACAGATTTTTCCCTCCCCTACGAGCAGTACTTC	CASGLVLGTDFSLPYEQYF
few	TRBV2	NA	TRBJ2-7	TGTGCCAGCAGTGGGAGGGAGCAGTACTTC	CASSGREQYF
NA	TRBV11-2	NA	TRBJ1-3	TGTGCCAGCAGCCCGACAGCCTCTGGAAACACCATATATTTT	CASSPTASGNTIYF
NA	TRBV27	TRBD1	TRBJ1-1	TGTGCCAGCAGAAATACAAGACAGGGAACTGAAGCTTTCTTT	CASRNTRQGTEAFF
NA	TRBV28	NA	TRBJ1-2	TGTGCCAGCAGCCAGGTCGGCTACACCTTC	CASSQVGYTF
NA	TRBV6-5	TRBD1	TRBJ2-7	TGTGCCAGCAGTTCGACAGGGGAATACGAGCAGTACTTC	CASSSTGEYEQYF
NA	TRBV18	NA	TRBJ1-1	TGTGCCAGCTCACCATCGGCAGGGGTCACTGAAGCTTTCTTT	CASSPSAGVTEAFF
NA	TRBV4-1	TRBD1	TRBJ2-7	TGCGCCAGCAGCCAAGATCGGACAGGGGGCAGTTACGAGCAGTACTTC	CASSQDRTGGSYEQYF
NA	TRBV11-2	NA	TRBJ1-1	TGTGCCAGCAGCTTATCAGGGAACACTGAAGCTTTCTTT	CASSLSGNTEAFF
NA	TRBV6-5	NA	TRBJ2-5	TGTGCCAGCAGTAGGCGGAGAGGGACCCAGTACTTC	CASSRRRGTQYF
NA	TRBV6-1	NA	TRBJ1-6	TGTGCCAGCAGTGAAGAGGGGGGGGAGTCCTATAATTCACCCCTCCACTTT	CASSEEGGESYNSPLHF
NA	TRBV18	NA	TRBJ2-3	TGTGCCAGCTCTGCTGGGGCTAGCACAGATACGCAGTATTTT	CASSAGASTDTQYF
NA	TRBV6-1	NA	TRBJ1-5	TGTGCCAGCAGTGAAGGGGGCGGCAATCAGCCCCAGCATTTT	CASSEGGGNQPQHF